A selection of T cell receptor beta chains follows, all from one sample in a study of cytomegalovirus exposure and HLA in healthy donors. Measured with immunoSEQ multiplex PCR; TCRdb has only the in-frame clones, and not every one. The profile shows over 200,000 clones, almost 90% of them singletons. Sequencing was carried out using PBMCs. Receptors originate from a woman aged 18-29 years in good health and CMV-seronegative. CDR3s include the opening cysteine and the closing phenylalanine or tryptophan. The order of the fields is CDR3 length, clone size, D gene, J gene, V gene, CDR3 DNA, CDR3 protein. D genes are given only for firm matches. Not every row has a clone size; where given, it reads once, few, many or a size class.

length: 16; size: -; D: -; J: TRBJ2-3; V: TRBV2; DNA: TGTGCCAGCAGTGAAGGGGGTCTAGCCAATCATAATACGCAGTATTTT; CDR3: CASSEGGLANHNTQYF
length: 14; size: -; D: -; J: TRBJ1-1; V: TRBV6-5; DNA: TGTGCCAGCAGTTATTCTTCTATGAACACTGAAGCTTTCTTT; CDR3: CASSYSSMNTEAFF
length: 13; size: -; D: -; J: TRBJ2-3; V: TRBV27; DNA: TGTGCCAGCAGGGGGCAATTCACAGATACGCAGTATTTT; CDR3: CASRGQFTDTQYF
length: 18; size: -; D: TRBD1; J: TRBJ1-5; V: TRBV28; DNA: TGTGCCAGCAGAAACCGGGACAGTGGGATTTGGATGGATCAGCCCCAGCATTTT; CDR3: CASRNRDSGIWMDQPQHF
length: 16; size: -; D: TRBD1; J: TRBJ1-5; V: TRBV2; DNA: TGTGCCAGCAGGCGGAACAGGGGGCCAGGCAATCAGCCCCAGCATTTT; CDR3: CASRRNRGPGNQPQHF
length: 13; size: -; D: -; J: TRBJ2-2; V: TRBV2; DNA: TGTGCCAGCAGTGAAATCGGCACCGGGGAGCTGTTTTTT; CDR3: CASSEIGTGELFF
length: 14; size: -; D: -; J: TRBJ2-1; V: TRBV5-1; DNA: TGCGCCAGCAGACAGTCAAGCTCCTACAATGAGCAGTTCTTC; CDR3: CASRQSSSYNEQFF
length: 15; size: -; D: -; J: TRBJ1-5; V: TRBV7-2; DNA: TGTGCCAGCAGCTTAGACCAGGGTAGCAATCAGCCCCAGCATTTT; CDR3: CASSLDQGSNQPQHF
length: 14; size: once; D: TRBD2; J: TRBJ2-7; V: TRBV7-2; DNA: TGTGCCAGCAGCCACTCACTAGCGGGCTACGAGCAGTACTTC; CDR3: CASSHSLAGYEQYF
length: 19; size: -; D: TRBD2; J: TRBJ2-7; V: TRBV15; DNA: TGTGCCACCAGCAGATTTCGACTAGCGGGAGCGGGGTTGGAAAACGAGCAGTACTTC; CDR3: CATSRFRLAGAGLENEQYF
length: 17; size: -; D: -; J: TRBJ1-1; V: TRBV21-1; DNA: TGTGCCAGCAGCAAACCCAAACGTCAGGGGAGCGGCACTGAAGCTTTCTTT; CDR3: CASSKPKRQGSGTEAFF
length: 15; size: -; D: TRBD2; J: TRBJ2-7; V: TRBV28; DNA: TGTGCCAGCAGTTCCCCCGCGGGGGGCTCCTACGAGCAGTACTTC; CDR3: CASSSPAGGSYEQYF
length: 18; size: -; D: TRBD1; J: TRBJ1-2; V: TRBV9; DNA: TGTGCCAGCAGCCTCACATTTCACCCAGAACAGGGGGCCTATGGCTACACCTTC; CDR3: CASSLTFHPEQGAYGYTF
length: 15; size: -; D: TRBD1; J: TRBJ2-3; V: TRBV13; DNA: TGTGCCAGCAGCACCAGGGGACAGGGTGCAGATACGCAGTATTTT; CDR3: CASSTRGQGADTQYF
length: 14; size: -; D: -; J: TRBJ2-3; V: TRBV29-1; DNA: TGCAGCGTTAACCCGGGACTTCCCACAGATACGCAGTATTTT; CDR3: CSVNPGLPTDTQYF